At least ten counts were recorded for the clone carrying this T cell receptor beta chain. As yet, its antigen is unknown. The read terminates 3 residues ahead of where the CDR3 ends, so the germline J gene completes it. Germline V gives CDR1 SGHNT, CDR2 YENEEA. V lost 5 bases and J lost 3, with 14 bases in between. This CDR3 comprises 14 residues. The source of the sample is a study of T cell clonality in common variable immunodeficiency. Some clones are missing from TCRdb's copy, which holds only in-frame ones; the method was immunoSEQ multiplex PCR. The sample was found to contain about 26,000 clones, and every one recurs. Study-wide results and limits: Reportedly, TCR beta sequences from common variable immunodeficiency showed fewer deletions and N-nucleotide insertions.

J is TRBJ2-7 and V is TRBV11-3; D perhaps matches TRBD1 (6 bases). This TCR came from a human donor with common variable immunodeficiency. Sample: peripheral blood mononuclear cells. The CDR3 loop reads CASSPMGAGYEQYF. CDR3 DNA, as far as it was read: TGTGCCAGCAGCCCAATGGGGGCTGGCTACGAG.